Presented here are 11 T cell receptor beta chains from one specimen sequenced in a study of T cell changes during pregnancy in multiple sclerosis. The repertoire was sequenced with immunoSEQ multiplex PCR; TCRdb's copy has only in-frame clones and lacks some. Of around 55,000 clones in the sample, 94% were seen once. The sample here was CD8+ T cells from peripheral blood mononuclear cells, taken in the third trimester of pregnancy. These receptors came from a female donor with multiple sclerosis, enrolled in a pregnancy study.

The chain links TRBV11-3 to TRBJ2-3, with D perhaps TRBD2 (5 bases). Germline lookup yields CDR1 SGHNT and CDR2 YENEEA. The V end was cut by 5 bases, the J end by 2 bases, with 14 bases between. The CDR3 covers 15 residues. The CDR3 sequence is CASSPMDSYTDTQYF. DNA of the CDR3: TGTGCCAGCAGCCCGATGGACTCGTACACAGATACGCAGTATTTT.

The rearrangement uses TRBV27 and TRBJ1-4; maybe TRBD1 (6 bases). This CDR3 is 14 amino acids long. V was pared by 3 bases and J by 8 bases, with 13 bases between. The germline V gene has CDR1 MNHEY and CDR2 SMNVEV (reference sequence). The CDR3 DNA reads TGTGCCAGCAGTTTTTGGGGGCCGTGGGAAAAACTGTTTTTT. It encodes CASSFWGPWEKLFF.

V is TRBV27 and J is TRBJ1-5; 7 bases align to TRBD1. CDR1 and CDR2 (germline): MNHEY, SMNVEV (reference sequence). With 6 bases clipped from V and 6 bases from J, the junction kept 8 bases outside the gene matches. This CDR3 is 14 amino acids long. The CDR3 protein is CASRTQGPSQPQHF. CDR3 nucleotides: TGTGCCAGCAGAACACAGGGGCCAAGTCAGCCCCAGCATTTT.

V and J are TRBV5-1 and TRBJ1-2; 8 bases agree with TRBD1. The CDR3 totals 14 residues. V trimming: 2 bases; J trimming: 6 bases; junction bases outside the gene matches: 6. CDR1 and CDR2 (germline): SGHRS, YFSETQ. As DNA, the CDR3 is TGCGCCAGCAGCTTATCCGCAGGGGGCGATGGCTACACCTTC. Encoded protein: CASSLSAGGDGYTF.

V usage is TRBV6-5 and J usage is TRBJ2-1, with 9 bases identical to TRBD2. Losses at the gene ends were 0 bases for V and 0 bases for J; bases not matched to a gene: 0. The CDR3 is made up of 16 amino acids. Germline values: CDR1 MNHEY, CDR2 SVGAGI. The CDR3 protein is CASSYSSGSSYNEQFF. CDR3 nucleotides: TGTGCCAGCAGTTACTCTAGCGGGAGCTCCTACAATGAGCAGTTCTTC.

The V and J genes are TRBV2 and TRBJ2-3; 9 positions match TRBD2. The germline CDR1 and CDR2 sequences are SNHLY and FYNNEI. CDR3 size: 16 residues. The V segment lost 4 bases and the J segment 1 base; nucleotides outside the gene matches: 6. Written as DNA, the CDR3 is TGTGCCAGCAGTGGCGTAGCGGGAGTCGGCACAGATACGCAGTATTTT. Its translation: CASSGVAGVGTDTQYF.

CDR3 amino acids: CASSPLQGGITGGPFEQFF. In nucleotides, the CDR3 is TGTGCCAGCAGCCCATTACAGGGTGGGATTACGGGAGGGCCTTTTGAGCAGTTCTTC. The V and J genes are TRBV28 and TRBJ2-1; 8 positions agree with TRBD2. The trim removed 6 bases at V and 9 bases at J, leaving 25 bases unmatched. The CDR3 is 19 residues long. Germline V gene sequence: CDR1 MDHEN, CDR2 SYDVKM. The variable domain in full, with the rest retrieved from reference TRBV28 and TRBJ2-1, is DVKVTQSSRYLVKRTGEKVFLECVQDMDHENMFWYRQDPGLGLRLIYFSYDVKMKEKGDIPEGYSVSREKKERFSLILESASTNQTSMYLCASSPLQGGITGGPFEQFFGPGTRLTVL.

CDR3 protein: CASGSQDRGQNTEAFF. The CDR3 nucleotides are TGTGCTAGTGGTTCGCAGGACAGGGGGCAGAACACTGAAGCTTTCTTT. The chain couples TRBV12-5 to TRBJ1-1; 11 bases line up with TRBD1. The CDR3 totals 16 residues. Germline CDR1 is LGHNT and CDR2 is FRNRAP. J was trimmed by 1 base and V by 4 bases; bases with no gene match: 5. Full variable domain (outside the CDR3, taken from reference TRBV12-5 and TRBJ1-1): DARVTQTPRHKVTEMGQEVTMRCQPILGHNTVFWYRQTMMQGLELLAYFRNRAPLDDSGMPKDRFSAEMPDATLATLKIQPSEPRDSAVYFCASGSQDRGQNTEAFFGQGTRLTVV.

V gene TRBV2 combines with J gene TRBJ2-5; 9 bases match TRBD2. CDR1 is SNHLY and CDR2 is FYNNEI in the germline V gene. Germline trimming cut 5 bases from V and 1 base from J; bases unmatched to any gene: 2. CDR3 length: 14 residues. CDR3 amino acids: CASSNSGGQETQYF. In DNA, the CDR3 is TGTGCCAGCAGTAATAGCGGGGGCCAAGAGACCCAGTACTTC.

The V and J genes are TRBV5-1 and TRBJ2-5; maybe TRBD2 (6 bases). The CDR3 runs 15 residues. V was trimmed by 3 bases and J by 6 bases, leaving 18 bases between them. Per germline, CDR1 SGHRS and CDR2 YFSETQ. CDR3 bases: TGCGCCAGCAGCTGGACACCCGGGGAGGTACAGACCCAGTACTTC. Residues: CASSWTPGEVQTQYF. The full variable domain, completed using reference TRBV5-1 and TRBJ2-5, is KAGVTQTPRYLIKTRGQQVTLSCSPISGHRSVSWYQQTPGQGLQFLFEYFSETQRNKGNFPGRFSGRQFSNSRSEMNVSTLELGDSALYLCASSWTPGEVQTQYFGPGTRLLVL.

The rearrangement uses TRBV28 and TRBJ1-5; 9 bases fit TRBD1. Germline loops: CDR1 MDHEN, CDR2 SYDVKM. CDR3 length equals 16 residues. With 1 base clipped from V and 6 bases from J, the junction kept 7 bases outside the gene matches. Here the CDR3 DNA reads TGTGCCAGCAGTTTATTTAACAGGGGGCGAGGTCAGCCCCAGCATTTT. This codes for CASSLFNRGRGQPQHF.